This TCR beta chain was sequenced during a study of beta chain features in type 1 diabetes. Of the isolated RNA, all was reverse transcribed, and so the sequenced material was expressed TCRB transcripts. Sequenced by immunoSEQ multiplex PCR; TCRdb stores in-frame clones only, minus some. The data contain about 360,000 clones, roughly an eighth of them seen just once; the ten biggest clones take up around 0.015%. Sorting based on CD45RO/CCR7/CD25/CD127/CD95/CD27 separated CD4+ naive, central memory, regulatory and stem cell-like memory cells. The sample holds one count of this clone. The V gene lost 1 base and the J gene lost 2 bases, with 5 bases spanning the gap. This CDR3 spans 13 amino acids. Germline assignment: CDR1 MDHEN and CDR2 SYDVKM.

The TCR was taken from a man younger than 30 in good health. This sequence joins TRBV28 and TRBJ1-2; D gene ambiguous. Sequences were obtained from naive CD4+ T cells from blood. This CDR3 reads CASSLSQNYGYTF. The CDR3 DNA sequence: TGTGCCAGCAGTTTATCACAGAACTATGGCTACACCTTC.